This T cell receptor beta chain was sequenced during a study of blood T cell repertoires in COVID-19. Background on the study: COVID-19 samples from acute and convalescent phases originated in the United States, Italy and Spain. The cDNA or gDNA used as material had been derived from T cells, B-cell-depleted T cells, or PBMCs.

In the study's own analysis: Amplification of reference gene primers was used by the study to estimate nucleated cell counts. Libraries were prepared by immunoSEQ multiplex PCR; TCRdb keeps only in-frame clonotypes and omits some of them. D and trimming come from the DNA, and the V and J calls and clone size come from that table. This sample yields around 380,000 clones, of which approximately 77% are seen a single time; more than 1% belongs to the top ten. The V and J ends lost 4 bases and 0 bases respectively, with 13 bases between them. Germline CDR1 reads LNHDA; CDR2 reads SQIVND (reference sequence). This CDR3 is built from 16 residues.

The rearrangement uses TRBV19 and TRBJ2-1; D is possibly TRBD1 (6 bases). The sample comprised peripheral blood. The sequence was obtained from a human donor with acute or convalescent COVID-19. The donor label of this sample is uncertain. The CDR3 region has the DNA TGTGCCAGTAGTAACCTAGGGGGAAGCTCCTACAATGAGCAGTTCTTC. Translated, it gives CASSNLGGSSYNEQFF. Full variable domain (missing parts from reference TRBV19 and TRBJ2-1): DGGITQSPKYLFRKEGQNVTLSCEQNLNHDAMYWYRQDPGQGLRLIYYSQIVNDFQKGDIAEGYSVSREKKESFPLTVTSAQKNPTAFYLCASSNLGGSSYNEQFFGPGTRLTVL.